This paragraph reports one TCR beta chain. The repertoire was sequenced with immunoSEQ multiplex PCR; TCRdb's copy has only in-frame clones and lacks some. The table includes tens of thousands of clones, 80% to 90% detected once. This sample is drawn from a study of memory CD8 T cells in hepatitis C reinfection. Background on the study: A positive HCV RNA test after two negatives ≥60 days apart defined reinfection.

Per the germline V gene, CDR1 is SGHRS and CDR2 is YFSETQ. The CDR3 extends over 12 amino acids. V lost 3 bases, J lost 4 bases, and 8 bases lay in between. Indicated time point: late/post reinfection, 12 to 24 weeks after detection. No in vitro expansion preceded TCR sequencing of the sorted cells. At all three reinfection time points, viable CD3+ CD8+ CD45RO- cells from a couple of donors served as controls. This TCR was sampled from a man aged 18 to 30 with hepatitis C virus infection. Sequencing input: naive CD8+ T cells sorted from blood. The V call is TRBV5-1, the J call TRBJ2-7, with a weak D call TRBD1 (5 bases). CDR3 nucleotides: TGCGCCAGCAGCTCCGACAGTTACGAGCAGTACTTC. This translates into CASSSDSYEQYF.